Below are 25 T cell receptor beta chains sequenced from a single sample in a study of blood T cells in healthy people across ages. A J-beta primer mix and a sample-barcoded 5' primer were used in a second PCR of about 7 to 12 cycles. TCRdb re-analysed the 5' RACE reads in MiXCR, keeping a single row per CDR3 protein. The table lists over 1.5 million distinct CDR3 sequences, about 50% of them singletons. Sequenced material: blood. All receptors derive from a woman in her 40s in good health.

The genes are TRBV20-1 and TRBJ2-5; no definite D call. The last part of the DNA fits TRBJ2-7 better; the J call may be wrong. This CDR3 region has 14 residues. From germline, CDR1 is DFQATT and CDR2 SNEGSKA (reference sequence). The CDR3 sequence: CSASIGRREYEQYF. In nucleotides, the CDR3 is TGCAGTGCTAGTATTGGCAGAAGAGAATACGAGCAGTACTTC.

This chain links TRBV7-2 with TRBJ1-6; a weak D match, TRBD1 (6 bases). This CDR3 spans 15 amino acids. Per the germline V gene, CDR1 is SGHTA and CDR2 is FQGNSA. Trimming took off 4 bases at V and 6 bases at J, with 13 bases between the two ends. The CDR3 spells CASSSGRGANSPLHF. CDR3 nucleotides: TGTGCCAGCAGCTCAGGCAGGGGCGCTAATTCACCCCTCCACTTT.

This clonotype turned up a few times. This chain joins TRBV14 and TRBJ2-3, with D possibly being TRBD2 (6 bases). Germline CDR1 SGHDN, CDR2 FVKESK. CDR3 length: 15 amino acids. The ends were cut back, 3 bases at V and 4 bases at J, with 14 bases in the middle. CDR3 region: CASSQATPGADTQYF. In DNA, the CDR3 is TGTGCCAGCAGCCAGGCGACCCCGGGAGCAGATACGCAGTATTTT.

The chain employs TRBV7-3 and TRBJ1-2; D unclear. V gave up 5 bases and J gave up 6 bases, with 13 bases separating them. This CDR3 is 13 amino acids long. CDR1 and CDR2 from the germline V gene are SGHTA and FQGTGA. The CDR3 sequence is CASSMFVSDGYTF. The CDR3 nucleotides read TGTGCCAGCAGCATGTTCGTGTCCGATGGCTACACCTTC.

The chain joins TRBV4-2 to TRBJ2-7; D unclear. CDR3 length: 14 residues. Germline V gene sequence: CDR1 LGHNA, CDR2 YNFKEQ. V lost 0 bases and J 7 bases, leaving 13 bases between the germline ends. The CDR3 loop is CASSQDVQYNEQYF. For the CDR3, the DNA is TGTGCCAGCAGCCAAGATGTACAATACAATGAGCAGTACTTC.

Only a few counts were recorded for this clonotype. The rearrangement joins TRBV27 to TRBJ1-2, with D possibly matching TRBD1 (6 bases). CDR1 and CDR2 (germline): MNHEY, SMNVEV (reference sequence). The CDR3 is 15 amino acids. V dropped 4 bases and J dropped 8 bases, with 20 bases sitting between them. The CDR3 DNA follows: TGTGCCAGCAGTTCGCCGGGACGGGGGCTGTGGGGCTACACCTTC. As protein: CASSSPGRGLWGYTF.

The rearrangement uses TRBV12-3 or TRBV12-4 and TRBJ2-5; perhaps TRBD1 as D (6 bases). The ends were cut back, 7 bases at V and 5 bases at J, with 17 bases in the middle. CDR3 length equals 14 residues. CDR3 coding DNA: TGTGCCAGCACCCAGGGGTTAGGGCCCGAGACCCAGTACTTC. It encodes CASTQGLGPETQYF.

The rearrangement uses TRBV7-2 and TRBJ2-1; no reliable D call. Germline V gene sequence: CDR1 SGHTA, CDR2 FQGNSA. Trimming shortened V by 6 bases and J by 13 bases, and 19 bases separated the two germline ends. There are 13 residues in the CDR3. The CDR3 nucleotides are TGTGCCAGCAGTCCGAACTTGGTCGAGACCCAGTTCTTC. As protein: CASSPNLVETQFF.

The CDR3 DNA sequence: TGTGCCAGCAGTTTACCTAAGACTAGCGGGGGTATTGTAGGTGAGCAGTTCTTC. This sequence encodes CASSLPKTSGGIVGEQFF. The V and J genes are TRBV27 and TRBJ2-1, with 12 bases that match TRBD2. The CDR3 is 18 residues long. Trimming cost V 2 bases and J 9 bases; bases outside gene matches: 14. Germline V gene sequence: CDR1 MNHEY, CDR2 SMNVEV (reference sequence).

V and J are TRBV2 and TRBJ1-1; tentative D call: TRBD1 (5 bases). There are 14 residues in the CDR3. Germline CDR1 SNHLY, CDR2 FYNNEI. Trimming took 4 bases from V and 1 from J, leaving 10 bases between them. CDR3 sequence reads: CASSGDRTNTEAFF. CDR3 nucleotide sequence: TGTGCCAGCAGTGGTGACAGAACGAACACTGAAGCTTTCTTT.

J is TRBJ2-5 and V is TRBV12-3 or TRBV12-4, with 7 positions matching TRBD1. The DNA end is more similar to TRBJ2-7, so the J call may be wrong. The CDR3 extends over 14 amino acids. CDR3 nucleotides: TGTGCCAGCAGTTCCAGACAGGGTTGGGACGAGCAGTACTTC. Its translation is CASSSRQGWDEQYF.

The rearrangement links TRBV5-1 to TRBJ1-2; 8 bases line up with TRBD1. Germline V gene lookup returns CDR1 SGHRS and CDR2 YFSETQ. CDR3 length equals 15 residues. V lost 3 bases to trimming and J lost 2 bases; unmatched junction nucleotides: 6. DNA for the CDR3: TGCGCCAGCAGCTGGGGGACAGGTGACAACTATGGCTACACCTTC. It is translated as CASSWGTGDNYGYTF.

This clonotype was found once. The gene calls are TRBV6-6 and TRBJ1-6; the D is unclear. Trimming shortened V by 2 bases and J by 10 bases, and 6 bases separated the two germline ends. Germline V gives CDR1 MNHNY, CDR2 SVGAGI (reference sequence). The CDR3 length is 12 residues. The DNA of the CDR3 is TGTGCCAGCAGTTACAGGGAGTCACCCCTCCACTTT. Translation gives CASSYRESPLHF.

The J gene is TRBJ2-1, the V gene TRBV28; no definite D call. V gave up 6 bases and J gave up 0 bases, with 12 bases separating them. CDR3 length: 15 residues. The V gene's germline CDR1 is MDHEN and CDR2 SYDVKM. CDR3 DNA sequence: TGTGCCAGCAGCACGGCTACCCTCTCCTACAATGAGCAGTTCTTC. Translated, it gives CASSTATLSYNEQFF.

In this sample, this clonotype turned up many times. The J gene is TRBJ2-1, the V gene TRBV2; 12 positions match TRBD2. The V segment lost 6 bases and the J segment 4 bases; nucleotides outside the gene matches: 1. CDR1 and CDR2 from the germline V gene are SNHLY and FYNNEI. The CDR3 length is 14 residues. In DNA, the CDR3 is TGTGCCAGCAGCGGGACTAGCGGGTACAATGAGCAGTTCTTC. This gives the protein CASSGTSGYNEQFF.

The V gene is TRBV4-3, the J gene TRBJ2-1, with TRBD2 matching 10 bases. Germline CDR1 LGHNA, CDR2 YSLEER. V lost 0 bases and J lost 9; bases outside the gene matches: 8. CDR3 length equals 16 residues. CDR3 sequence: CASSQDPASGGSEQFF. The CDR3 nucleotides are TGCGCCAGCAGCCAAGATCCGGCTAGCGGGGGATCTGAGCAGTTCTTC.

This clonotype has only a few counts. V is TRBV20-1 and J is TRBJ2-5; TRBD1 agrees at 10 bases. After removal of 0 bases from V and 1 base from J, the junction contained 2 bases not matched to a gene. The CDR3 covers 15 residues. Germline V gene data show CDR1 as DFQATT and CDR2 as SNEGSKA (reference sequence). The CDR3 region is CSARETGGFQETQYF. CDR3 nucleotides: TGCAGTGCTAGAGAGACAGGGGGCTTCCAAGAGACCCAGTACTTC.

This clonotype appeared a few times. The chain links TRBV4-3 to TRBJ2-1, with D uncertain. CDR1 and CDR2 (germline): LGHNA, YSLEER. V lost 3 bases and J 6 bases, leaving 9 bases between the germline ends. The CDR3 runs to 13 residues. The CDR3 DNA reads as TGCGCCAGCAGCCAGGAACCGGGCAATGAGCAGTTCTTC. Translating it yields CASSQEPGNEQFF.

The chain is built from TRBV4-3 and TRBJ1-5; D not resolved. Looked up from germline, CDR1 is LGHNA and CDR2 is YSLEER. The CDR3 length is 15 residues. V was clipped by 0 bases and J by 4 bases, with 10 bases between them. In DNA, the CDR3 is TGCGCCAGCAGCCAAGATCCCTCTCTTAATCAGCCCCAGCATTTT. This translates into CASSQDPSLNQPQHF.

In the case of this clonotype: Possible read error: a much larger clone is one base away. This chain connects TRBV4-3 to TRBJ2-7; D ambiguous. Germline assignment: CDR1 LGHNA and CDR2 YSLEER. This CDR3 contains 18 residues. The CDR3 protein is CASNQDVGIGQSSYEQYF. The CDR3 DNA sequence: TGCGCCAGCAACCAAGACGTGGGAATAGGGCAGAGCTCCTACGAGCAGTACTTC.

This clonotype was counted between two and nine times. V and J are TRBV7-2 and TRBJ2-1, with 7 positions matching TRBD1. CDR1 and CDR2 (germline): SGHTA, FQGNSA. The V segment lost 4 bases and the J segment 5 bases; nucleotides outside the gene matches: 5. CDR3 length equals 14 residues. The CDR3 nucleotides are TGTGCCAGCAGCTGGACAGGTTTAAACAATGAGCAGTTCTTC. Its translation is CASSWTGLNNEQFF.

This clonotype was found once. DNA of the CDR3: TGTGCCAGCTCACTCCACAGGGGATCGCGAGGGAACACAGATACGCAGTATTTT. Its translation: CASSLHRGSRGNTDTQYF. The chain joins TRBV12-3 or TRBV12-4 to TRBJ2-3; 7 nucleotides agree with TRBD1. This CDR3 has 18 residues. The V segment lost 8 bases and the J segment 2 bases; nucleotides outside the gene matches: 19.

Only a few counts were recorded for this clonotype. The chain has TRBV4-3 and TRBJ1-2; D possibly corresponds to TRBD1 (5 bases). V lost 5 bases, J lost 5 bases, and 18 bases lay in between. Per the germline V gene, CDR1 is LGHNA and CDR2 is YSLEER. The CDR3 is made up of 15 amino acids. DNA of the CDR3: TGCGCCAGCAGCTGGCAGACAGCCTCTGGTTATGGCTACACCTTC. Amino acids: CASSWQTASGYGYTF.

This clonotype showed up just a few times. The V gene is TRBV10-3, the J gene TRBJ2-1, with a weak D call TRBD1 (7 bases). Trimming left V 2 bases short and J 8 bases short, with 16 bases between. The CDR3 is 15 amino acids. In germline, CDR1 is ENHRY, CDR2 SYGVKD. The chain's CDR3 is CAISEPTRGDYEQFF. In nucleotides, the CDR3 is TGTGCCATCAGTGAGCCGACCAGGGGGGACTATGAGCAGTTCTTC.

The V and J genes are TRBV5-1 and TRBJ2-7; TRBD2 matches 10 bases. The DNA end is a closer match to TRBJ2-5, so the J assignment may be wrong. Germline loops: CDR1 SGHRS, CDR2 YFSETQ. The CDR3 consists of 15 residues. DNA for the CDR3: TGCGCCAGCAGCTTAGCGGGGGGGCCGGGAAAGACCCAGTACTTC. Translating gives CASSLAGGPGKTQYF.